This T cell receptor (beta chain) is drawn from a study of cytomegalovirus exposure and HLA in healthy donors. Across the whole study: As an earlier analysis found, 150 million to 200 million T cells yielded 90 million to 140 million unique TCR beta sequences.

About this clone itself: Its antigen is not known.

The V and J ends lost 5 bases and 5 bases, in that order; junction bases with no gene match: 6. The V gene's germline CDR1 is SGHVS and CDR2 FQNEAQ. This CDR3 has 14 amino acids. Notes on the study in general: A missense variant in DCLRE1C was later tied to TCR beta V- and J-gene trimming.

The PCR ran on 60 Vbeta and 13 Jbeta primers. Here immunoSEQ multiplex PCR was the method, and the copy in TCRdb shows in-frame clones only, minus some. The sample consists of 95,000 to 150,000 clones, less than 85% of them appearing once. This TCR came from a woman aged 40 to 50 in good health and CMV-seronegative. The gene calls are TRBV7-8 and TRBJ2-1, with TRBD1 identical over 7 bases. Sequences were obtained from PBMCs. CDR3 sequence (DNA): TGTGCCAGCAGCACCAGGACAGGAAACAATGAGCAGTTCTTC. Amino acids: CASSTRTGNNEQFF.